This entry lists 21 T cell receptor beta chains sequenced from one sample in a study of T cell responses to AZD1222 COVID-19 vaccine. Using immunoSEQ multiplex PCR, the repertoire was profiled, and TCRdb retains in-frame clones only, with some absent. This sample carries approximately 110,000 clones, about 90% of them seen once, and the ten largest clones take around 4.5%. Sequencing was performed on peripheral blood, taken on day 0 of AZD1222 vaccination. The receptors were sampled from an adult in good health.

The V and J genes are TRBV2 and TRBJ2-7; the match to TRBD2 covers 12 bases. Germline-derived CDR1 and CDR2 are SNHLY and FYNNEI. The V and J ends lost 8 bases and 4 bases, in that order; junction bases with no gene match: 6. CDR3 size: 14 residues. Written as DNA, the CDR3 is TGTGCCAGCTCCAGGACTAGCGGGACTTACGAGCAGTACTTC. The encoded protein is CASSRTSGTYEQYF.

This clone was recorded a few times. The chain recombines TRBV11-1 with TRBJ1-1; 8 nucleotides match TRBD1. V shed 7 bases and J 5 bases; nucleotides not matched to a gene: 12. The CDR3 has 15 residues. CDR1 and CDR2 from the germline V gene are SGHAT and FQDESV (reference sequence). The CDR3 nucleotides read TGTGCCAGCAATCTAGTAACAGGGGGGAGGACTGAAGCTTTCTTT. It translates to CASNLVTGGRTEAFF.

The V and J genes are TRBV21-1 and TRBJ2-1. TRBV21-1 constitutes a pseudogene. CDR3 size: 17 residues. CDR3 loop: CASSKVTASSSYNEQFF. The CDR3 region has the DNA TGTGCCAGCAGCAAAGTTACGGCTTCGAGCTCCTACAATGAGCAGTTCTTC.

The gene calls are TRBV10-1 and TRBJ2-1, with TRBD2 matching 11 bases. The germline CDR1 and CDR2 sequences are WNHNN and SYGVQD (reference sequence). This CDR3 is built from 16 residues. The trim removed 0 bases at V and 4 bases at J, leaving 2 bases unmatched. The CDR3 nucleotides are TGCGCCAGCAGTGAGTCTCTAGCGGGGGGATACAATGAGCAGTTCTTC. This encodes CASSESLAGGYNEQFF.

This clone was observed a few times. This chain joins TRBV19 and TRBJ1-1, with D perhaps matching TRBD1 (6 bases). V was shortened by 4 bases and J by 4 bases, with 13 bases between the two germline ends. This CDR3 is 14 amino acids long. Germline CDR1 LNHDA, CDR2 SQIVND (reference sequence). CDR3 nucleotide sequence: TGTGCCAGTAGTACTACAGGGTTTAGCACTGAAGCTTTCTTT. It codes for CASSTTGFSTEAFF.

The chain is built from TRBV5-8 and TRBJ1-6, with 8 bases that match TRBD1. Germline assignment: CDR1 SGHTS and CDR2 YDEGEE. V shed 4 bases and J 9 bases; nucleotides not matched to a gene: 12. The CDR3 contains 16 residues. The CDR3 region has the DNA TGTGCCAGCAGCCCAACTAGGCAGGGGGCGATTTCACCCCTCCACTTT. Its translation is CASSPTRQGAISPLHF.

This clone was observed a few times. This chain uses TRBV5-1 with TRBJ2-7; TRBD1 aligns across 10 bases. V dropped 1 base and J dropped 4; count of bases not matched to a gene: 8. The CDR3 consists of 16 residues. Germline V gene lookup returns CDR1 SGHRS and CDR2 YFSETQ. CDR3 region: CASSLFATGGDYEQYF. For the CDR3, the DNA is TGCGCCAGCAGCTTGTTTGCGACAGGGGGCGATTACGAGCAGTACTTC.

This sequence joins TRBV4-1 and TRBJ1-6; D is unresolved. Germline V CDR1 and CDR2: MGHRA, YSYEKL. The CDR3 is 16 amino acids. V lost 0 bases to trimming and J lost 9 bases, with 15 bases between them. CDR3 in amino acids: CASSQDPWGDGSPLHF. CDR3 nucleotides: TGCGCCAGCAGCCAAGATCCCTGGGGAGATGGTTCACCCCTCCACTTT.

This sequence joins TRBV19 and TRBJ1-2; D ambiguous. This CDR3 region has 16 residues. Trimming shortened V by 6 bases and J by 0 bases, and 17 bases separated the two germline ends. The germline gives CDR1 LNHDA, CDR2 SQIVND (reference sequence). This chain's CDR3 is CASSAVGGITNYGYTF. The DNA for the CDR3 is TGTGCCAGTAGCGCGGTTGGAGGGATTACTAACTATGGCTACACCTTC.

The J gene is TRBJ2-7, the V gene TRBV11-3; D is unclear. Germline V lookup: CDR1 SGHNT, CDR2 YENEEA. The CDR3 is 18 residues long. V lost 0 bases to trimming and J lost 5 bases, with 23 bases between them. CDR3 amino acids: CASSLDSPLEAGCDEQYF. The CDR3 DNA follows: TGTGCCAGCAGCTTAGATTCCCCTTTAGAGGCCGGTTGTGACGAGCAGTACTTC. Using reference TRBV11-3 and TRBJ2-7 for the parts outside the CDR3, the full variable domain is EAGVVQSPRYKIIEKKQPVAFWCNPISGHNTLYWYLQNLGQGPELLIRYENEEAVDDSQLPKDRFSAERLKGVDSTLKIQPAELGDSAVYLCASSLDSPLEAGCDEQYFGPGTRLTVT.

This rearrangement joins TRBV6-5 to TRBJ1-4; weak D call: TRBD1 (6 bases). This CDR3 has 14 residues. Germline V gene sequence: CDR1 MNHEY, CDR2 SVGAGI. V dropped 6 bases and J dropped 7 bases, with 15 bases sitting between them. The CDR3 DNA reads as TGTGCCAGCAGCAGGGACCTCAGGGGTGAAAAACTGTTTTTT. Its translation: CASSRDLRGEKLFF.

The rearrangement links TRBV9 to TRBJ2-1, with 7 bases matching TRBD1. V lost 3 bases, J lost 4 bases, and 10 bases stayed unmatched. Per germline, CDR1 SGDLS and CDR2 YYNGEE. The CDR3 sequence is 16 residues long. The CDR3 reads CASSAGGDSRYNEQFF. CDR3 nucleotide sequence: TGTGCCAGCAGCGCAGGGGGTGACTCCAGATACAATGAGCAGTTCTTC.

This rearrangement joins TRBV18 to TRBJ1-3; the D gene is possibly TRBD1 (5 bases). Trimming stripped 1 base from V and 0 bases from J, with 7 bases between. CDR1 KGHSH and CDR2 LQKENI come from the germline V gene. The CDR3 loop spans 15 amino acids. The CDR3 loop reads CASSPRGISGNTIYF. In DNA form, the CDR3 reads TGTGCCAGCTCACCACGGGGGATCTCTGGAAACACCATATATTTT. Based on the CDR3 plus reference TRBV18 and TRBJ1-3, the full variable domain is NAGVMQNPRHLVRRRGQEARLRCSPMKGHSHVYWYRQLPEEGLKFMVYLQKENIIDESGMPKERFSAEFPKEGPSILRIQQVVRGDSAAYFCASSPRGISGNTIYFGEGSWLTVV.

The genes are TRBV19 and TRBJ2-5; 10 nucleotides line up with TRBD2. V lost 3 bases and J lost 4; bases outside the gene matches: 5. Germline V lookup: CDR1 LNHDA, CDR2 SQIVND (reference sequence). The CDR3 length is 15 residues. For the CDR3, the DNA is TGTGCCAGTAGTATTAGCGGGGGGCTGCGAGAGACCCAGTACTTC. Protein: CASSISGGLRETQYF.

This clone has just one count. The chain has TRBV10-2 and TRBJ2-1; 9 bases fit TRBD2. Germline CDR1 reads WSHSY; CDR2 reads SAAADI. After removal of 8 bases from V and 4 bases from J, the junction contained 6 bases not matched to a gene. CDR3 length: 14 amino acids. The CDR3 DNA sequence: TGCGCCAGCCAAAGGACTAGCGTATACAATGAGCAGTTCTTC. Translation gives CASQRTSVYNEQFF.

This sequence joins TRBV4-2 and TRBJ2-1; D is undetermined. This CDR3 contains 15 residues. V dropped 0 bases and J dropped 8 bases, with 14 bases sitting between them. Per the germline V gene, CDR1 is LGHNA and CDR2 is YNFKEQ. CDR3 region: CASSQDQASQDEQFF. CDR3 nucleotide sequence: TGTGCCAGCAGCCAAGATCAGGCTAGTCAGGATGAGCAGTTCTTC.

The chain links TRBV5-1 to TRBJ1-1, with 8 bases aligning to TRBD1. The CDR3 spans 14 residues. V was pared by 4 bases and J by 9 bases, with 11 bases of the junction left unmatched. Per germline, CDR1 SGHRS and CDR2 YFSETQ. CDR3 in DNA: TGCGCCAGCAGCGATACAGGGGGAGACGGAAAAGCTTTCTTT. Its protein is CASSDTGGDGKAFF.

The chain carries TRBV10-1 and TRBJ1-1; D is uncertain. This CDR3 spans 13 amino acids. V dropped 6 bases and J dropped 1 base, with 9 bases sitting between them. Germline CDR1 is WNHNN and CDR2 is SYGVQD (reference sequence). CDR3 in DNA: TGCGCCAGCAGCCACGACAAGAACACTGAAGCTTTCTTT. It specifies CASSHDKNTEAFF.

The gene calls are TRBV6-5 and TRBJ1-4; TRBD1 agrees at 9 bases. V shed 6 bases and J 8 bases; nucleotides not matched to a gene: 7. CDR1 and CDR2 (germline): MNHEY, SVGAGI. The CDR3 length is 14 residues. The CDR3 region is CASSRTGDGEKLFF. CDR3 DNA: TGTGCCAGCAGCAGGACAGGGGACGGGGAAAAACTGTTTTTT.

The chain carries TRBV19 and TRBJ1-2; D is uncertain. CDR3 length: 13 amino acids. V lost 5 bases, J lost 1 base, and 8 bases lay in between. Germline assignment: CDR1 LNHDA and CDR2 SQIVND (reference sequence). The CDR3 region is CASSSQINYGYTF. The CDR3 nucleotides are TGTGCCAGTAGTTCTCAGATTAACTATGGCTACACCTTC.

This chain links TRBV30 with TRBJ1-1; unclear D gene. The CDR3 is 12 residues long. Germline V CDR1 and CDR2: GTSNPN, SVGIG (reference sequence). The germline V and J ends were trimmed by 1 base and 11 bases, with 14 bases remaining between them. CDR3: CAWSAQLREAFF. CDR3 nucleotides: TGTGCCTGGAGTGCCCAACTTCGGGAGGCTTTCTTT.